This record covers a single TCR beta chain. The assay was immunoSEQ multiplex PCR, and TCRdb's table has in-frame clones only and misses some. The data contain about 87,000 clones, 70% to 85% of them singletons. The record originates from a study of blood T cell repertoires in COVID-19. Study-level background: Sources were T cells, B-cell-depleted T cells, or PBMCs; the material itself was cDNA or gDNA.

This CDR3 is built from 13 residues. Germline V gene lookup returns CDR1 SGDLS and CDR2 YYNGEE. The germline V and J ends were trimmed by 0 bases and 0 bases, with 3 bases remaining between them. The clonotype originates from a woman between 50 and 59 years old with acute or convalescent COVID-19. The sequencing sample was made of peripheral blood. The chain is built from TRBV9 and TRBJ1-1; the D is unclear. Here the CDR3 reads CASSVAVNTEAFF. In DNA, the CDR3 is TGTGCCAGCAGCGTAGCAGTGAACACTGAAGCTTTCTTT.